This T cell receptor beta chain stems from a study of blood T cell repertoires in COVID-19 (dated by TCRdb to about 2020). As for the study more broadly: Samples covering the acute and convalescent phases of COVID-19 were provided by collaborators in the United States, Italy and Spain. The sample metadata nearly always contained a de-identified subject ID, COVID-19 status, age in years and sex. Subjects who had been exposed to COVID-19, were actively infected with it, or had recovered from it provided the deeply sampled blood TCRbeta repertoires that made up the dataset. The repertoires were released in a freely available public database intended as a resource for research on the immune response to SARS-CoV-2. The samples were drawn from two sources: the first 160 participants of the ongoing ImmuneRACE study, and over 950 subjects contributed by 6 global collaborators. The material from the prospective study consisted of cDNA or gDNA derived from T cells, B-cell-depleted T cells, or PBMCs. Where available, HLA class I and class II types were obtained from metadata supplied by the sample provider rather than from assay-based typing. The paper as a whole reports these results and caveats: Clinical and demographic metadata were provided uncurated, with the amount varying by source and participant.

With respect to this clone: The target of this receptor is not known. Base qualities are not at hand, and no much larger clone is one base apart.

TCRbeta CDR3 regions were amplified from genomic DNA using the immunoSEQ Assay, a bias-controlled multiplex PCR. For the original study's pipeline: Within the assay, amplification of reference gene primers was used to estimate how many nucleated cells each sample contained. To quantify the absolute abundance of each unique TCRbeta CDR3 rearrangement, sequence reads were collapsed and filtered. Productive Simpson clonality was computed per sample as the square root of Simpson's diversity index over productive rearrangements. This is the immuneACCESS table as TCRdb keeps it, with only in-frame sequences that have V and J called. A part of the clones is gone; compared with another copy, unresolved V genes explain less than half, and the rest is unexplained. For V, J and clone size, that table is used; D and trimming come from the DNA. Counted in this sample were some 25,000 clones; 81% of them appeared once. The top ten hold about 51% of the sample.

The germline V gene encodes CDR1 MNHEY and CDR2 SVGAGI. The V and J ends are trimmed by 6 bases and 4 bases, leaving 18 bases between them. There are 15 amino acids in the CDR3, from cysteine to phenylalanine inclusive. Only the CDR3 portion is preserved as DNA: 45 bases, with reading frame beginning at the first base. Whole blood was collected in K2EDTA tubes by collaborating institutions according to the institutions' own protocols. Collaborator samples were shipped for TCRbeta analysis as frozen whole blood, isolated PBMCs, or DNA extracted from either sample type. Sequencing was carried out using peripheral blood. The clonotype was recovered from a man over 45 with active or convalescent COVID-19. The chain uses TRBV6-5 and TRBJ1-1; the D gene is possibly TRBD1, with 5 bases matching. The sequence in DNA is TGTGCCAGCAGCCACTATCCAGGGTTAGGCACTGAAGCTTTCTTT. Its amino acids are CASSHYPGLGTEAFF.